These 2 T cell receptor beta chains originate from one sample sequenced in a study of graft-versus-host responses after intestinal transplantation. TCRdb's copy holds only in-frame clones and misses some; the assay was immunoSEQ multiplex PCR. There are tens of thousands of clones in the sample; around 90% occur only once, and about 6.7% lies in the top ten. The material was bone marrow, obtained approximately 700 days after intestinal transplantation. The receptors stem from a human patient who received an intestinal transplant, so some T cells may come from the graft donor.

The chain employs TRBV30 and TRBJ2-7; D possibly uses TRBD1 or TRBD2 (6 bases each). V was cut by 4 bases and J by 2 bases, with 12 bases left in between. This CDR3 comprises 13 residues. In germline, CDR1 is GTSNPN, CDR2 SVGIG (reference sequence). The CDR3 here is CAWNSGAAYEQYF. The CDR3 coding sequence is TGTGCCTGGAACTCGGGGGCGGCCTACGAGCAGTACTTC.

Worth noting for this clone: At one end, the junction sequence differs from germline, possibly due to a read error. The genes are TRBV5-1 and TRBJ2-2, with 8 bases matching TRBD2. From germline, CDR1 is SGHRS and CDR2 YFSETQ. The CDR3 runs to 16 residues. CDR3 sequence reads: CANSSERGPNTGELFF. The CDR3 DNA is TGCGCCAACAGCTCGGAGCGGGGGCCGAACACCGGGGAGCTGTTTTTT.